Sequencing of this TCR beta chain was carried out in a study of OX40 agonist ivuxolimab in advanced cancers. Study summary: Every patient in dose escalation had hepatocellular carcinoma, melanoma, renal cell or head and neck cancer. Of the participants, 40% to 50% had some prior anti-PD-1, anti-PD-L1 or anti-CTLA-4 therapy, which was allowed.

Germline V gene lookup returns CDR1 LGHNA and CDR2 YNFKEQ. The CDR3 sequence is 13 residues long. Trimming removed 5 bases from V and 4 bases from J; junction bases left unmatched: 4. Only in-frame clones appear in the TCRdb table, and some are missing; sequencing was by immunoSEQ multiplex PCR. The sample gives more than 60,000 clones, roughly 85% of which show up once; under 5% is in the top ten. As to this clone: The antigen is undetermined.

Study-wide results and limits: At 0.1 to 3.0 mg/kg, clonal expansion of CD4+ and CD8+ blood T cells had occurred by week 6.

The clonotype originates from an adult with an advanced solid tumor such as melanoma, head and neck, liver or kidney cancer. The specimen was CD4+ or CD8+ T cells sorted from blood, collected in a trial of the OX40 agonist ivuxolimab. This chain joins TRBV4-2 and TRBJ1-2; 7 bases match TRBD1. This CDR3 reads CASSSDRSYGYTF. CDR3 bases: TGTGCCAGCAGCTCGGACAGGAGCTATGGCTACACCTTC.